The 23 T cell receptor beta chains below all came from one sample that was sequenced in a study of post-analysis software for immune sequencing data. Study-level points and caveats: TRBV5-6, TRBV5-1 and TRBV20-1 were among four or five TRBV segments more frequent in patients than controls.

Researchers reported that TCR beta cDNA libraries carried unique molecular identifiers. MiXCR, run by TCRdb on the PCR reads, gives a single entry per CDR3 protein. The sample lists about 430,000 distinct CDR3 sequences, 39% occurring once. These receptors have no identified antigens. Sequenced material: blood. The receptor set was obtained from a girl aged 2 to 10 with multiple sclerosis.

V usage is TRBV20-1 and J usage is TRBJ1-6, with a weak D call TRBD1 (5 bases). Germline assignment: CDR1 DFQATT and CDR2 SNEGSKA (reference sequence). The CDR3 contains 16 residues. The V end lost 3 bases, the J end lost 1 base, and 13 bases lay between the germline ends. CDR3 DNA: TGCAGTGCTAGGGGGGGACGGACATCCTATAATTCACCCCTCCACTTT. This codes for CSARGGRTSYNSPLHF.

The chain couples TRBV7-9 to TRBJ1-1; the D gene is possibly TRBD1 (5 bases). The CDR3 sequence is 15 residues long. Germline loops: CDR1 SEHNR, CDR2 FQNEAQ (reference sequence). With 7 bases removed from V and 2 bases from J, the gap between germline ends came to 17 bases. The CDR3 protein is CASNHNRDVNTEAFF. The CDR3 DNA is TGTGCCAGCAACCATAACCGGGACGTTAACACTGAAGCTTTCTTT.

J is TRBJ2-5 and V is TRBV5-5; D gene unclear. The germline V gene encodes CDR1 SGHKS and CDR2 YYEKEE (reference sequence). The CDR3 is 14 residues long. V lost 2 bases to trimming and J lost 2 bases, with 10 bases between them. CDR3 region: CASSFWKGQETQYF. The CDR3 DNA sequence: TGTGCCAGCAGCTTTTGGAAAGGGCAAGAGACCCAGTACTTC.

CDR3: CASSIGTAKNIQYF. CDR3 coding DNA: TGTGCCAGTAGTATAGGAACAGCCAAAAACATTCAGTACTTC. The chain combines TRBV19 with TRBJ2-4; D is unclear. Trimming took off 1 base at V and 0 bases at J, with 4 bases between the two ends. The CDR3 has 14 residues. Germline values: CDR1 LNHDA, CDR2 SQIVND (reference sequence).

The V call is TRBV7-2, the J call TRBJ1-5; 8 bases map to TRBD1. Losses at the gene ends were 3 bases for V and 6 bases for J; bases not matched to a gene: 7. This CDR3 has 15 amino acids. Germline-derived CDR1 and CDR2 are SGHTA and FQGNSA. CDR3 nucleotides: TGTGCCAGCAGCTTCGGACAGGGCACGACTCAGCCCCAGCATTTT. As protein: CASSFGQGTTQPQHF. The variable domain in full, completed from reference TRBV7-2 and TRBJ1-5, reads GAGVSQSPSNKVTEKGKDVELRCDPISGHTALYWYRQSLGQGLEFLIYFQGNSAPDKSGLPSDRFSAERTGGSVSTLTIQRTQQEDSAVYLCASSFGQGTTQPQHFGDGTRLSIL.

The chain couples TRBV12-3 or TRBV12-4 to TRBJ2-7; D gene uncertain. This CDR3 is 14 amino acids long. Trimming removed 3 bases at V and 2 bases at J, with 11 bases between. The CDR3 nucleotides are TGTGCCAGCAGTTTCGGTGGCTGGACCTACGAGCAGTACTTC. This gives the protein CASSFGGWTYEQYF.

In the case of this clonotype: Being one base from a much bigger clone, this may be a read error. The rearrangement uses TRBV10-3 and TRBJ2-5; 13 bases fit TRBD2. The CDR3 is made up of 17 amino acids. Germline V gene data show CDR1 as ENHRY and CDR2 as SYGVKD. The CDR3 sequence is CTISEPTSGRNQETQYF. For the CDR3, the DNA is TGTACCATCAGTGAGCCGACTAGCGGGAGGAACCAAGAGACCCAGTACTTC.

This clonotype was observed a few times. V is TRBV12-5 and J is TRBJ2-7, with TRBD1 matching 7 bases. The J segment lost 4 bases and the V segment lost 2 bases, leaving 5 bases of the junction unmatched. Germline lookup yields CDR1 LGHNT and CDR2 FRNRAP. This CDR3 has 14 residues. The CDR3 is CASGLPGQIYEQYF. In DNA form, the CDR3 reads TGTGCTAGTGGTTTGCCGGGACAGATATACGAGCAGTACTTC.

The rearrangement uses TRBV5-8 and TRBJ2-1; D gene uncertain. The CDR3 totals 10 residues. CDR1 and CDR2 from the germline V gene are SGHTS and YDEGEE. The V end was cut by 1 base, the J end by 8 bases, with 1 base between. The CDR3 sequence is CASSLYEQFF. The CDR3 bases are TGTGCCAGCAGCTTGTATGAGCAGTTCTTC. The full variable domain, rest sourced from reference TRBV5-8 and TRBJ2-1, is EAGVTQSPTHLIKTRGQQATLRCSPISGHTSVYWYQQALGLGLQFLLWYDEGEERNRGNFPPRFSGRQFPNYSSELNVNALELEDSALYLCASSLYEQFFGPGTRLTVL.

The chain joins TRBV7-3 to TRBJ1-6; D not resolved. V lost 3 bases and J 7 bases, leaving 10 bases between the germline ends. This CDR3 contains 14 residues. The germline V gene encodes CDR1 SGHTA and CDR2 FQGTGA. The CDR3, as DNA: TGTGCCAGCAGCTTGTCTGGACCGAATTCACCCCTCCACTTT. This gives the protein CASSLSGPNSPLHF.

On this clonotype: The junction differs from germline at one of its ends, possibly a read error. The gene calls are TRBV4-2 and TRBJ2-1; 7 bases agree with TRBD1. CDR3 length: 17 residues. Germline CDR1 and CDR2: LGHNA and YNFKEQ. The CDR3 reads CASSQEGEGQAYNERFF. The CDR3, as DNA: TGTGCCAGCAGCCAAGAGGGGGAAGGACAGGCATACAATGAGCGGTTCTTC.

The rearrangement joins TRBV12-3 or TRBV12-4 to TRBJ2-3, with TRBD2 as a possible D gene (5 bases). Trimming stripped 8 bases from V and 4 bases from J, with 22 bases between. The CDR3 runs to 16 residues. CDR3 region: CASGDLLASNADTQYF. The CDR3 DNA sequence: TGTGCCAGCGGAGATCTTTTAGCGTCTAACGCAGATACGCAGTATTTT.

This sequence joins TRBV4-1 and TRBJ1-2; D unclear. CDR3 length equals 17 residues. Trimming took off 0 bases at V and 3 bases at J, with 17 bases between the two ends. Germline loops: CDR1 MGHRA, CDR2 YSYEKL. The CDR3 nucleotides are TGCGCCAGCAGCCAAGATAGAGGAACGGCAGCCTACTATGGCTACACCTTC. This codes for CASSQDRGTAAYYGYTF.

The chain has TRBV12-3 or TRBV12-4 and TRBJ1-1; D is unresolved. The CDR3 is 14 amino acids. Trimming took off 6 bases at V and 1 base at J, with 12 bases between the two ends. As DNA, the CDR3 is TGTGCCAGCAGAATGGAGATCTGGAACACTGAAGCTTTCTTT. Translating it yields CASRMEIWNTEAFF.

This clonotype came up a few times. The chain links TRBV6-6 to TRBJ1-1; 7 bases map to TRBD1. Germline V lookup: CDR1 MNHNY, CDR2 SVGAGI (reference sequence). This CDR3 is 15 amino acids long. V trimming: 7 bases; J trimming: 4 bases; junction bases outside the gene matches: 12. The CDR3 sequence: CASNLSRDRVTEAFF. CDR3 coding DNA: TGTGCCAGCAACCTCTCCCGGGACAGAGTCACTGAAGCTTTCTTT.

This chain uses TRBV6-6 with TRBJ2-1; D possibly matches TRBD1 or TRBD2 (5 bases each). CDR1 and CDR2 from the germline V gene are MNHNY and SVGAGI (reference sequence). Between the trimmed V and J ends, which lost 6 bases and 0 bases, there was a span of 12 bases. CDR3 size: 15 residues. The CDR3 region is CASRTLDSSYNEQFF. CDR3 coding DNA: TGTGCCAGCAGGACACTAGACAGCTCCTACAATGAGCAGTTCTTC.

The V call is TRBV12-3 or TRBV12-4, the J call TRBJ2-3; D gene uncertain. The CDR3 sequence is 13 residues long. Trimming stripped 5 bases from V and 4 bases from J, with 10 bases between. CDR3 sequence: CASSAQSADTQYF. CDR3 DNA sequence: TGTGCCAGCAGTGCGCAGAGCGCAGATACGCAGTATTTT.

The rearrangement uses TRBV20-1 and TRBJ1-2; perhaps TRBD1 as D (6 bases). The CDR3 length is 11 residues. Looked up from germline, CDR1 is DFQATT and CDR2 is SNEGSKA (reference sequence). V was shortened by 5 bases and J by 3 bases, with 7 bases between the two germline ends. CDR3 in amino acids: CSARTDYGYTF. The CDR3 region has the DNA TGCAGTGCTCGGACAGACTATGGCTACACCTTC.

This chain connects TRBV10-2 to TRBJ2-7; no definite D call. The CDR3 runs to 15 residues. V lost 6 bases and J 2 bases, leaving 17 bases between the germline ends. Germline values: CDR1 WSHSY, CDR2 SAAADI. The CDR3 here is CASSLVILGTYEQYF. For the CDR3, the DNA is TGCGCCAGCAGCCTCGTCATATTGGGGACCTACGAGCAGTACTTC.

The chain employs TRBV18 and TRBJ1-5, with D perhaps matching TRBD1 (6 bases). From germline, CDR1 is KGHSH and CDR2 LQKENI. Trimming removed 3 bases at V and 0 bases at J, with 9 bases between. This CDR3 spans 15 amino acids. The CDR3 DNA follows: TGTGCCAGCTCACCGGACAGTTATAGCAATCAGCCCCAGCATTTT. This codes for CASSPDSYSNQPQHF.

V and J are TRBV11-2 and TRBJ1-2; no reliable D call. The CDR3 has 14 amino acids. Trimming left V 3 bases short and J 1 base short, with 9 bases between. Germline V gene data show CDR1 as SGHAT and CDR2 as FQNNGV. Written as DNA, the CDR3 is TGTGCCAGCAGCTTCGGAAGCAGTAACTATGGCTACACCTTC. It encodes CASSFGSSNYGYTF.

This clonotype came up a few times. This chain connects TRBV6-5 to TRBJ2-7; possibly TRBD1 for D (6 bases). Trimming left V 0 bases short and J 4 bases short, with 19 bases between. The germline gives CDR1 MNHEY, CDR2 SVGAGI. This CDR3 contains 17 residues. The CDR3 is CASSYSESQGRFYEQYF. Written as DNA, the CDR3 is TGTGCCAGCAGTTACTCCGAATCCCAGGGGCGCTTTTACGAGCAGTACTTC.

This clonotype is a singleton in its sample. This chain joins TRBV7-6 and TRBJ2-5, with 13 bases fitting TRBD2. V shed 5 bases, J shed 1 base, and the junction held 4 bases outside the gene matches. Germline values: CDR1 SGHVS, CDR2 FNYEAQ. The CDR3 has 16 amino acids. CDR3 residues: CASSQGLAGAQETQYF. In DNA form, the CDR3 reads TGTGCCAGCAGCCAAGGACTAGCGGGGGCCCAAGAGACCCAGTACTTC.